A selection of T cell receptor beta chains follows, all from one sample in a study of blood T cells in healthy people across ages. TCRdb recomputed calls from the 5' RACE reads with MiXCR, one row per CDR3 protein. In the table there are approximately 730,000 distinct CDR3 sequences, more than 40% of which are singletons. Material: blood. The receptors derive from a woman aged 55-70 years in good health. CDR3s include the opening cysteine and the closing phenylalanine or tryptophan. A D gene is named only where the DNA matches it firmly. A row's size may be missing; if present it is once, few, many or a size class.

d_call	j_call	clone_size	v_call	cdr3_aa	cdr3_nt
TRBD1	TRBJ2-1	few	TRBV24-1	CATSDPGQGVDEQFF	TGTGCCACCAGTGACCCGGGACAGGGGGTGGATGAGCAGTTCTTC
NA	TRBJ1-2	NA	TRBV4-3	CASSQVDRDYGYTF	TGCGCCAGCAGCCAAGTCGACAGAGACTATGGCTACACCTTC
NA	TRBJ2-1	few	TRBV3-1	CASSQVLLAVFNEQFF	TGTGCCAGCAGCCAAGTGTTACTAGCAGTGTTCAATGAGCAGTTCTTC
TRBD2	TRBJ2-5	NA	TRBV5-8	CASSLGTSGEETQYF	TGTGCCAGCAGCCTGGGGACTAGCGGGGAAGAGACCCAGTACTTC
NA	TRBJ2-7	NA	TRBV12-3/TRBV12-4	CASSRSTVPYEQYF	TGTGCCAGCAGTAGGAGCACAGTTCCCTACGAGCAGTACTTC
TRBD2	TRBJ2-3	NA	TRBV9	CASSVGAGGITDTQYF	TGTGCCAGCAGCGTAGGTGCGGGAGGTATCACAGATACGCAGTATTTT
TRBD1	TRBJ2-2	NA	TRBV12-3/TRBV12-4	CASRLQGETGELFF	TGTGCCAGCAGGTTACAGGGGGAAACCGGGGAGCTGTTTTTT
NA	TRBJ1-4	NA	TRBV5-1	CASSLDREFAEKLFF	TGCGCCAGCAGCTTGGACAGGGAATTTGCGGAAAAACTGTTTTTT
TRBD2	TRBJ2-1	few	TRBV5-1	CASSLTSSGYYNEQFF	TGCGCCAGCAGCTTGACGTCTAGCGGCTACTACAATGAGCAGTTCTTC
NA	TRBJ2-7	NA	TRBV12-3/TRBV12-4	CASSLYSLYEQYF	TGTGCCAGCAGTTTGTACTCCCTCTACGAGCAGTACTTC
NA	TRBJ2-3	many	TRBV11-3	CASSLRGGDTQYF	TGTGCCAGCAGCTTGAGGGGGGGCGATACGCAGTATTTT
TRBD2	TRBJ2-5	NA	TRBV5-1	CASSVRLAGGPETQYF	TGCGCCAGCAGCGTTAGACTAGCGGGAGGGCCGGAGACCCAGTACTTC
NA	TRBJ1-6	few	TRBV5-1	CAGSPRTDNSPLHF	TGCGCCGGCAGCCCGAGGACAGATAATTCACCCCTCCACTTT
NA	TRBJ2-3	many	TRBV7-9	CASSFSGSSDTQYF	TGTGCCAGCAGCTTCTCGGGGAGTTCTGATACGCAGTATTTT
NA	TRBJ2-2	once	TRBV7-3	CASSLGYNTGGLFF	TGTGCCAGCAGCTTAGGGTACAACACCGGGGGGCTGTTTTTT
NA	TRBJ2-3	few	TRBV20-1	CRHKGFSTDTQYF	TGCAGGCATAAGGGATTTAGCACAGATACGCAGTATTTT
TRBD1	TRBJ1-2	NA	TRBV7-9	CASSFSGTGVVFHGYTF	TGTGCCAGCAGCTTCTCCGGGACAGGGGTTGTCTTTCATGGCTACACCTTC
NA	TRBJ1-2	NA	TRBV20-1	CSARLEFNYGYTF	TGCAGTGCTAGATTAGAGTTTAACTATGGCTACACCTTC
TRBD2	TRBJ2-3	NA	TRBV6-4	CASRRSGGPSTDTQYF	TGTGCCAGCAGACGTAGCGGGGGGCCTTCCACAGATACGCAGTATTTT
TRBD2	TRBJ2-3	NA	TRBV11-1	CASSSPPGLHFSSTDTQYF	TGTGCCAGCAGCTCCCCACCGGGACTACACTTCTCTAGCACAGATACGCAGTATTTT
TRBD2	TRBJ2-1	NA	TRBV20-1	CSAGTSGGASYNEQFF	TGCAGTGCCGGGACTAGCGGGGGGGCCTCCTACAATGAGCAGTTCTTC
TRBD2	TRBJ2-7	NA	TRBV7-2	CASSWTSGALYEQYF	TGTGCCAGCAGCTGGACTAGCGGGGCCCTCTACGAGCAGTACTTC
TRBD1	TRBJ1-5	NA	TRBV28	CASSFLSGQPEHF	TGTGCCAGCAGTTTTCTATCGGGACAGCCCGAGCATTTT
NA	TRBJ2-7	NA	TRBV7-2	CASSLGRVSYEQYF	TGTGCCAGCAGCTTAGGTAGGGTAAGCTACGAGCAGTACTTC
NA	TRBJ2-1	NA	TRBV11-2	CASSSATLPNYNEQFF	TGTGCCAGCAGCTCAGCGACACTACCAAACTACAATGAGCAGTTCTTC
TRBD1	TRBJ2-3	NA	TRBV20-1	CSARDLTGPDTQYF	TGCAGTGCTAGAGACCTGACAGGGCCAGATACGCAGTATTTT
TRBD2	TRBJ2-7	few	TRBV27	CASSAAGGFYEQYF	TGTGCCAGCAGTGCGGCGGGGGGATTCTACGAGCAGTACTTC
NA	TRBJ1-2	NA	TRBV20-1	CSTTSESPYGYTF	TGCAGTACAACCTCGGAGTCTCCCTATGGCTACACCTTC
NA	TRBJ1-1	once	TRBV10-2	CASSERGRAEAFF	TGCGCCAGCAGTGAGAGGGGCAGGGCGGAGGCTTTCTTT
NA	TRBJ2-1	few	TRBV25-1	CASTARGDEQFF	TGTGCCAGCACCGCCCGAGGGGATGAGCAGTTCTTC
NA	TRBJ1-4	few	TRBV28	CASNSIQWATNEKLFF	TGTGCCAGCAATAGTATACAGTGGGCAACTAATGAAAAACTGTTTTTT
TRBD2	TRBJ2-7	NA	TRBV29-1	CSVEVSGRPDEQYF	TGCAGCGTTGAAGTTTCCGGGAGGCCCGACGAGCAGTACTTC
TRBD1	TRBJ1-1	many	TRBV5-5	CASSFTSGGGTEAFF	TGTGCCAGCAGCTTCACCTCAGGGGGAGGAACTGAAGCTTTCTTT
NA	TRBJ2-3	few	TRBV20-1	CSAEHSGSTDTQYF	TGCAGTGCTGAGCATAGCGGTAGCACAGATACGCAGTATTTT
NA	TRBJ2-7	few	TRBV2	CAVPGNNYEQYF	TGTGCCGTACCGGGCAATAACTACGAGCAGTACTTC
TRBD2	TRBJ2-7	many	TRBV9	CASSVAGGPYEQYF	TGTGCCAGCAGCGTAGCGGGAGGCCCCTACGAGCAGTACTTC
TRBD1	TRBJ1-2	NA	TRBV2	CASTRQGREGYTF	TGTGCCAGCACCCGACAGGGGCGCGAAGGCTACACCTTC
NA	TRBJ2-7	NA	TRBV7-2	CASGSGRVGEQYF	TGTGCCAGCGGCTCGGGCAGGGTTGGCGAGCAGTACTTC
TRBD2	TRBJ2-1	NA	TRBV28	CASSLPSGAASYNEQLF	TGTGCCAGCAGTTTACCGAGCGGGGCAGCCTCCTACAATGAGCAGTTATTC
NA	TRBJ2-7	NA	TRBV6-1	CATFRDYEQYF	TGTGCCACCTTTCGCGACTACGAGCAGTACTTC